The 17 T cell receptor beta chains listed next were all sequenced from one sample in a study of shared clonotypes between healthy human individuals. The data were produced by immunoSEQ multiplex PCR, yet TCRdb's version contains in-frame clones alone and is incomplete. This sample yields some 2 million clones, of which about 95% are seen a single time; under 1.5% belongs to the top ten. Terminally differentiated effector memory CD45RA+ cells were excluded from the naive CD8 cells, which were CD45RO-negative and positively selected for CCR7. Source material: naive CD8+ T cells sorted from blood. Receptors originate from a man between 18 and 29 years old in good health.

This clone was seen only once. The rearrangement joins TRBV7-9 to TRBJ1-6; D is possibly TRBD1 (6 bases). Germline V gives CDR1 SEHNR, CDR2 FQNEAQ (reference sequence). Trimming took 3 bases from V and 3 from J, leaving 12 bases between them. The CDR3 covers 16 residues. CDR3 in amino acids: CASSFQQGIYNSPLHF. Here the CDR3 DNA reads TGTGCCAGCAGCTTCCAACAGGGTATCTATAATTCACCCCTCCACTTT.

V gene TRBV5-6 combines with J gene TRBJ2-7, with 7 bases lining up with TRBD2. Germline assignment: CDR1 SGHDT and CDR2 YYEEEE. The junction had 7 bases not matched to a gene; V was cut back by 0 bases and J by 4 bases. The CDR3 sequence is 15 residues long. CDR3 bases: TGTGCCAGCAGCTTGGCGCTGCGGGAGAGTTACGAGCAGTACTTC. As protein: CASSLALRESYEQYF.

The chain joins TRBV6-6 to TRBJ2-5, with D maybe TRBD2 (5 bases). Trimming pared 5 bases from V and 3 bases from J, leaving 16 bases between. This CDR3 is built from 15 residues. Germline lookup yields CDR1 MNHNY and CDR2 SVGAGI (reference sequence). CDR3 coding DNA: TGTGCCAGCAGTGGGAAGCGGAGAGGAGAAGAGACCCAGTACTTC. Amino acid sequence: CASSGKRRGEETQYF.

Turning to this clone: At one boundary the junction diverges from the germline segment, which might be a read error. The chain is built from TRBV30 and TRBJ2-7, with D uncertain. The CDR3 spans 13 residues. The germline V gene has CDR1 GTSNPN and CDR2 SVGIG (reference sequence). CDR3 sequence: CAWSSVGAYGQYF. CDR3 bases: TGTGCCTGGAGTTCCGTTGGAGCCTACGGGCAGTACTTC.

The genes are TRBV15 and TRBJ1-2; no firm D call. CDR3 size: 14 residues. Trimming removed 4 bases from V and 4 bases from J, with 13 bases in between. Per germline, CDR1 LNHNV and CDR2 YYDKDF (reference sequence). The CDR3 DNA sequence: TGTGCCACCAGCACAGTAGAGGCGGCCTATGGCTACACCTTC. It is translated as CATSTVEAAYGYTF.

The sample holds one count of this clone. The identical CDR3 is also encoded by other nucleotide sequences in the sample. CDR3 nucleotide sequence: TGTGCCAGCAGTTTAGGTGGAGGCAATCAGCCCCAGCATTTT. This sequence encodes CASSLGGGNQPQHF. The J gene is TRBJ1-5, the V gene TRBV27; D uncertain. The V end was cut by 2 bases, the J end by 2 bases, with 7 bases between. The length of the CDR3 is 14 residues. The germline V gene has CDR1 MNHEY and CDR2 SMNVEV (reference sequence).

V is TRBV6-5 and J is TRBJ2-5, with 9 bases aligning to TRBD1. This CDR3 is 13 amino acids long. Germline CDR1 MNHEY, CDR2 SVGAGI. V lost 5 bases and J lost 4; bases outside the gene matches: 2. The CDR3 is CASSPDRGETQYF. The CDR3 DNA reads TGTGCCAGCAGTCCGGACAGGGGAGAGACCCAGTACTTC.

The CDR3, as DNA: TGTGCCAGCAGCCCGGGGGAGGGCTCCTACAATGAGCAGTTCTTC. Translation: CASSPGEGSYNEQFF. The chain combines TRBV5-8 with TRBJ2-1, with TRBD2 matching 7 bases. This CDR3 is 15 amino acids long. The J segment lost 0 bases and the V segment lost 4 bases, leaving 4 bases of the junction unmatched. Looked up from germline, CDR1 is SGHTS and CDR2 is YDEGEE.

The rearrangement joins TRBV29-1 to TRBJ2-5, with D possibly being TRBD1 or TRBD2 (5 bases each). Trimming shortened V by 3 bases and J by 5 bases, and 13 bases separated the two germline ends. The CDR3 sequence is 13 residues long. Germline CDR1 is SQVTM and CDR2 is ANQGSEA. The CDR3 reads CSVDPGTWETQYF. The CDR3 DNA follows: TGCAGCGTTGACCCCGGGACCTGGGAGACCCAGTACTTC.

The V gene is TRBV19, the J gene TRBJ2-5; tentative D call: TRBD1 (6 bases). The V end lost 3 bases, the J end lost 5 bases, and 16 bases lay between the germline ends. This CDR3 is 15 amino acids long. Germline loops: CDR1 LNHDA, CDR2 SQIVND (reference sequence). CDR3 nucleotide sequence: TGTGCCAGTAGTATCGAGGACAGAAGTTGGGAGACCCAGTACTTC. Translating gives CASSIEDRSWETQYF.

In this sample, this clone turned up once. The gene calls are TRBV11-2 and TRBJ2-7, with TRBD1 matching over 9 bases. Germline lookup yields CDR1 SGHAT and CDR2 FQNNGV. Trimming cost V 5 bases and J 3 bases; bases outside gene matches: 2. This CDR3 has 13 residues. In nucleotides, the CDR3 is TGTGCCAGCAGCGGGGGACAGGGCTACGAGCAGTACTTC. Translating it yields CASSGGQGYEQYF.

The chain joins TRBV27 to TRBJ2-6, with 7 bases lining up with TRBD1. V was pared by 5 bases and J by 2 bases, with 6 bases of the junction left unmatched. The CDR3 length is 16 residues. CDR1 and CDR2 from the germline V gene are MNHEY and SMNVEV (reference sequence). CDR3: CASSALQGTGANVLTF. Here the CDR3 DNA reads TGTGCCAGCAGTGCCCTACAGGGGACTGGGGCCAACGTCCTGACTTTC. The full variable domain, in which reference TRBV27 and TRBJ2-6 provide the parts outside the CDR3, is EAQVTQNPRYLITVTGKKLTVTCSQNMNHEYMSWYRQDPGLGLRQIYYSMNVEVTDKGDVPEGYKVSRKEKRNFPLILESPSPNQTSLYFCASSALQGTGANVLTFGAGSRLTVL.

The chain employs TRBV11-2 and TRBJ2-5, with TRBD2 identical over 8 bases. Germline V gene lookup returns CDR1 SGHAT and CDR2 FQNNGV. CDR3 length: 16 residues. The V gene end was trimmed by 5 bases and the J gene end by 5 bases; junction bases not matched to a gene: 13. The CDR3 here is CASSPSWGAGAETQYF. In DNA form, the CDR3 reads TGTGCCAGCAGCCCATCCTGGGGAGCGGGAGCTGAGACCCAGTACTTC.

This clone was counted a single time. The genes are TRBV4-3 and TRBJ2-7; 9 nucleotides line up with TRBD2. CDR1 is LGHNA and CDR2 is YSLEER in the germline V gene. With 0 bases clipped from V and 5 bases from J, the junction kept 5 bases outside the gene matches. This CDR3 spans 15 amino acids. CDR3 residues: CASSQESGTSNEQYF. For the CDR3, the DNA is TGCGCCAGCAGCCAAGAATCCGGGACTAGCAACGAGCAGTACTTC.

This chain uses TRBV6-5 with TRBJ2-5; D uncertain. The length of the CDR3 is 16 residues. In germline, CDR1 is MNHEY, CDR2 SVGAGI. The V gene lost 0 bases and the J gene lost 1 base, with 12 bases spanning the gap. This CDR3 is CASSYSWGEAQETQYF. The CDR3 DNA is TGTGCCAGCAGTTACTCGTGGGGTGAAGCCCAAGAGACCCAGTACTTC.

CDR3 sequence (DNA): TGTGCCAGCAGTTCTCTCAGGGCCTACGAGCAGTACTTC. It translates to CASSSLRAYEQYF. This chain connects TRBV27 to TRBJ2-7, with a tentative D call TRBD1 (5 bases). V was shortened by 4 bases and J by 2 bases, with 9 bases between the two germline ends. The germline CDR1 and CDR2 sequences are MNHEY and SMNVEV (reference sequence). The CDR3 extends over 13 amino acids.

The CDR3 loop is CASSFLGPGELFF. The CDR3, as DNA: TGTGCCAGCAGCTTTCTCGGGCCCGGGGAGCTGTTTTTT. The chain carries TRBV7-3 and TRBJ2-2; D is uncertain. In germline, CDR1 is SGHTA, CDR2 FQGTGA. V gave up 3 bases and J gave up 6 bases, with 8 bases separating them. The CDR3 is 13 amino acids.